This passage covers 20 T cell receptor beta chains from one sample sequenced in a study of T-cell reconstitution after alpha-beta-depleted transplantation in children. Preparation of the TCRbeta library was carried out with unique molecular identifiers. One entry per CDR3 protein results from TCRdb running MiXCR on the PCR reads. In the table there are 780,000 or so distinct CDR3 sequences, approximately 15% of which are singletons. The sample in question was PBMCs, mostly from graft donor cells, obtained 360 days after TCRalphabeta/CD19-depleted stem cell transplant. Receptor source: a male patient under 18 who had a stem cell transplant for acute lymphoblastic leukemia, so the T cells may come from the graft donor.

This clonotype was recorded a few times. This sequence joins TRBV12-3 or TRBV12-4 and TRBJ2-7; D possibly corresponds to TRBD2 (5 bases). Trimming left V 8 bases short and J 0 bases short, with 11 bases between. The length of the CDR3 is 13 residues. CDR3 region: CASGSLVSYEQYF. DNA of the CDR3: TGTGCCAGCGGGAGCCTCGTCTCCTACGAGCAGTACTTC.

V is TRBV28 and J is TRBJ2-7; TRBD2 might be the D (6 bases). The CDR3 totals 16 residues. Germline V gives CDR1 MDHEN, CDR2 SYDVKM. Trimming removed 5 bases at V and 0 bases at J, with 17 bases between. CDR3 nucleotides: TGTGCCAGCAGTACTAGCCAGGGCGGAAGCTCCTACGAGCAGTACTTC. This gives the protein CASSTSQGGSSYEQYF.

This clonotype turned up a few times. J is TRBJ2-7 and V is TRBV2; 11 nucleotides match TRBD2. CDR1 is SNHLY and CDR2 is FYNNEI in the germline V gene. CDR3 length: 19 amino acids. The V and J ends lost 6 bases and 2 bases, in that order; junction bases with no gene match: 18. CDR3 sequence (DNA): TGTGCCAGCAGGGCGACTAGCGGGAAGTATTCTCTTTATACCTACGAGCAGTACTTC. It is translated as CASRATSGKYSLYTYEQYF.

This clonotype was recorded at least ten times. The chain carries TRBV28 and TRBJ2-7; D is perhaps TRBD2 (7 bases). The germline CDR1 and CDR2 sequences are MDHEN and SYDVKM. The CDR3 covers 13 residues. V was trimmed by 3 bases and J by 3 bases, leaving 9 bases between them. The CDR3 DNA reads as TGTGCCAGCAGTTTCGGGGGGCACTACGAGCAGTACTTC. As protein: CASSFGGHYEQYF. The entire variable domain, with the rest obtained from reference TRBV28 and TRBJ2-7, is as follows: DVKVTQSSRYLVKRTGEKVFLECVQDMDHENMFWYRQDPGLGLRLIYFSYDVKMKEKGDIPEGYSVSREKKERFSLILESASTNQTSMYLCASSFGGHYEQYFGPGTRLTVT.

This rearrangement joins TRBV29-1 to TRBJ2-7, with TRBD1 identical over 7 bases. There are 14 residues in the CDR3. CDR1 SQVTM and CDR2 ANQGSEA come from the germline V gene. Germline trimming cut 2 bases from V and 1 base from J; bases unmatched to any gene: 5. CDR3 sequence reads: CSVESDRVSYEQYF. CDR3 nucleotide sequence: TGCAGCGTTGAAAGTGACAGGGTGTCCTACGAGCAGTACTTC.

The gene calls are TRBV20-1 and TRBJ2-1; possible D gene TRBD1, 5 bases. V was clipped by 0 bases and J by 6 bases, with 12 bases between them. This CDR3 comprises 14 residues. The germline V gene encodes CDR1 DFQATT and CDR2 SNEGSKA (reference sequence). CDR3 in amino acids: CSARDVARVNEQFF. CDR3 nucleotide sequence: TGCAGTGCTAGAGATGTGGCCAGGGTCAATGAGCAGTTCTTC.

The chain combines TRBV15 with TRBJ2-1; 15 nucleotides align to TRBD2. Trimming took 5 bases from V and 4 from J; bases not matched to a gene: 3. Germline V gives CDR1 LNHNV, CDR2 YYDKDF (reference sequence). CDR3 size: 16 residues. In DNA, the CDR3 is TGTGCCACCAGCCGGGGACTAGCGGGAGGATACAATGAGCAGTTCTTC. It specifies CATSRGLAGGYNEQFF.

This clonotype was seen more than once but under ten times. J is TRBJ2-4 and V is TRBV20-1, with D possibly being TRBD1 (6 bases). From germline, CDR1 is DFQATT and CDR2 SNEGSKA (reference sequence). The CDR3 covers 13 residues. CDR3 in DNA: TGCAGCACAGGGATCGGGCCCAAAAACATTCAGTACTTC. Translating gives CSTGIGPKNIQYF.

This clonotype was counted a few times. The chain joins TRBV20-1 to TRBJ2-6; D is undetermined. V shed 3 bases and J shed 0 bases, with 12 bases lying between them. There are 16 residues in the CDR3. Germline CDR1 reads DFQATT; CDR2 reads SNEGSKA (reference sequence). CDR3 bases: TGCAGTGCTAGGACCGATGGAAGCTCTGGGGCCAACGTCCTGACTTTC. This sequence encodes CSARTDGSSGANVLTF.

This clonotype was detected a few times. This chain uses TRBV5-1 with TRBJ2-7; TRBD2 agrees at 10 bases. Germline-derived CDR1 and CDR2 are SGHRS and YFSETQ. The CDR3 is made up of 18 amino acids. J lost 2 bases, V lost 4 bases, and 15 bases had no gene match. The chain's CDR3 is CASSPTRFRTSGTYEQYF. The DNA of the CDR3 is TGCGCCAGCAGCCCCACCAGATTCCGGACTAGCGGAACCTACGAGCAGTACTTC.

CDR3 protein: CASSLVRQGGDTGELFF. The CDR3 DNA reads as TGCGCCAGCAGCTTGGTTCGACAGGGGGGAGACACCGGGGAGCTGTTTTTT. This chain joins TRBV5-1 and TRBJ2-2; 9 bases fit TRBD1. The CDR3 has 17 amino acids. Germline V lookup: CDR1 SGHRS, CDR2 YFSETQ. Trimming took 0 bases from V and 3 from J; bases not matched to a gene: 6.

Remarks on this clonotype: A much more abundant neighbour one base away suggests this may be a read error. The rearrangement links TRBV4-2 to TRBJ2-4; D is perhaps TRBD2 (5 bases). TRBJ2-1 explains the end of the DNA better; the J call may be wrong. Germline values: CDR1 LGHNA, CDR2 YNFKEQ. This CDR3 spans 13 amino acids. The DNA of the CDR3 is TGTGCCAGCAGCCAGCTAGCCAAAAACATTCAGTTCTTC. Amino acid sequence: CASSQLAKNIQFF.

For the CDR3, the DNA is TGTGCCTCAGCAGTCGGGACTAGACTTCAGTACGAGCAGTACTTC. Residues: CASAVGTRLQYEQYF. The chain carries TRBV12-3 or TRBV12-4 and TRBJ2-7, with 8 nucleotides matching TRBD2. The CDR3 spans 15 residues. V shed 11 bases, J shed 4 bases, and the junction held 16 bases outside the gene matches.

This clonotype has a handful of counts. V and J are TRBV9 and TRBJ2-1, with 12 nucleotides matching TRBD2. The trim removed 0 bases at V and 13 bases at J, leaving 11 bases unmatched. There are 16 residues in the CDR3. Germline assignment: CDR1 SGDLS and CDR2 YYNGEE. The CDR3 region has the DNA TGTGCCAGCAGCGTAGCGTTCGCTAGCGGGAGGGCCTTCCAGTTCTTC. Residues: CASSVAFASGRAFQFF.

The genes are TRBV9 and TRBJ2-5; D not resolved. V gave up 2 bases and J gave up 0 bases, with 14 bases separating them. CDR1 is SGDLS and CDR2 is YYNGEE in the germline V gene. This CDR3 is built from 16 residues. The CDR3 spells CASSVVPIADQETQYF. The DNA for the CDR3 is TGTGCCAGCAGCGTCGTCCCTATAGCAGACCAAGAGACCCAGTACTTC.

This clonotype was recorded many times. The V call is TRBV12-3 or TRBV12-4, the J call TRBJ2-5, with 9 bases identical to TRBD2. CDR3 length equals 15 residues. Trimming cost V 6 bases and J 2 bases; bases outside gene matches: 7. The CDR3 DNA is TGTGCCAGCAGGTGGCGGGAGGGGCCGCAAGAGACCCAGTACTTC. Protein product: CASRWREGPQETQYF.

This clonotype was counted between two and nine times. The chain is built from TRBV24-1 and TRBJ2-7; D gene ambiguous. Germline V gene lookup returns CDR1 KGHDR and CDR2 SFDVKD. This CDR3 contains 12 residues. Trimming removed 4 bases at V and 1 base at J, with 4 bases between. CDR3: CATSEGSYEQYF. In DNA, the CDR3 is TGTGCCACCAGTGAAGGATCCTACGAGCAGTACTTC.

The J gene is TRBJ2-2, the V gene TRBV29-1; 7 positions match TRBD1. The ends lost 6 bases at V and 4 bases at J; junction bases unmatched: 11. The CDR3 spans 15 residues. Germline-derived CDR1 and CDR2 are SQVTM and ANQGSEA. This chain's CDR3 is CSVDTGQPATGELFF. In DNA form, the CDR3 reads TGCAGCGTCGACACGGGACAGCCAGCCACCGGGGAGCTGTTTTTT.

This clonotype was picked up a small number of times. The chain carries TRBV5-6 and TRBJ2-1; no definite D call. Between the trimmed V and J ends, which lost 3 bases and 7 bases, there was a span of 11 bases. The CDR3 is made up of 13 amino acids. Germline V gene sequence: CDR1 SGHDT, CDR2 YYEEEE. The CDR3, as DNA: TGTGCCAGCAGCTGGAGTGCCGGGAATGAGCAGTTCTTC. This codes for CASSWSAGNEQFF.

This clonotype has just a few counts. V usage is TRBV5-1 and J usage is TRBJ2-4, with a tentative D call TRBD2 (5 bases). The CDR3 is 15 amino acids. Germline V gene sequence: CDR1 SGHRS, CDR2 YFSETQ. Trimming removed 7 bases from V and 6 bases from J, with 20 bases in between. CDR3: CASSLDGLFLNIQYF. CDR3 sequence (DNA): TGCGCCAGCTCTTTGGACGGACTTTTTCTAAACATTCAGTACTTC. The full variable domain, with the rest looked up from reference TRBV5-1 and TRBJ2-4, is KAGVTQTPRYLIKTRGQQVTLSCSPISGHRSVSWYQQTPGQGLQFLFEYFSETQRNKGNFPGRFSGRQFSNSRSEMNVSTLELGDSALYLCASSLDGLFLNIQYFGAGTRLSVL.